This T cell receptor beta chain appears in the sequencing data of a study of blood T cell repertoires in COVID-19. The CDR3 runs to 15 residues. Germline V gives CDR1 SNHLY, CDR2 FYNNEI. Profiling relied on immunoSEQ multiplex PCR, and the TCRdb table lists in-frame clones only, not all of them. This sample has about 83,000 clones, with around 80% found just once. Turning to this clone: Germline is not matched at one junction end, which may reflect a read error.

Sequencing used peripheral blood. The receptor comes from a woman aged 80 or older with acute or convalescent COVID-19. The chain joins TRBV2 to TRBJ1-5; D is undetermined. The CDR3 region is CASSVLSRADSAPAF. The CDR3 DNA sequence: TGTGCCAGCAGTGTTTTGTCGAGGGCGGATTCAGCCCCAGCATTT.